Listed here are 17 T cell receptor beta chains from one sample, sequenced in a study of T-cell reconstitution after alpha-beta-depleted transplantation in children. TCRbeta library construction was performed incorporating unique molecular identifiers. TCRdb re-derived calls from the PCR reads in MiXCR, one entry per CDR3 protein. The data hold approximately 1,000,000 distinct CDR3 sequences, with about 29% observed a single time. Sequenced here: PBMCs, mostly from graft donor cells, sampled 360 days after TCRalphabeta/CD19-depleted stem cell transplant. The origin of the receptors is a boy under two years old who had a stem cell transplant for SCID, so the T cells may come from the graft donor.

This chain uses TRBV6-2 or TRBV6-3 with TRBJ2-3; D might be TRBD1 (5 bases). The germline gives CDR1 MNHEY, CDR2 SVGEGT. The CDR3 covers 19 residues. Trimming left V 0 bases short and J 3 bases short, with 22 bases between. The DNA for the CDR3 is TGTGCCAGCAGTTACTCGAACCAGTATCTCCTGACAGATACAGATACGCAGTATTTT. Its protein is CASSYSNQYLLTDTDTQYF.

This clonotype was seen only a few times. V and J are TRBV5-1 and TRBJ2-2, with 9 nucleotides matching TRBD1. With 4 bases clipped from V and 3 bases from J, the junction kept 4 bases outside the gene matches. CDR3 length equals 15 residues. Germline V gives CDR1 SGHRS, CDR2 YFSETQ. This CDR3 reads CASSHRTGDTGELFF. The CDR3 DNA sequence: TGCGCCAGCAGCCATAGGACAGGGGACACCGGGGAGCTGTTTTTT.

There are a few counts of this clonotype. This chain connects TRBV28 to TRBJ2-7; D may be TRBD1 or TRBD2 (5 bases each). In germline, CDR1 is MDHEN, CDR2 SYDVKM. V lost 3 bases, J lost 2 bases, and 17 bases lay in between. This CDR3 has 16 amino acids. The CDR3 spells CASSFTGAGRAYEQYF. The CDR3 DNA reads TGTGCCAGCAGTTTCACCGGGGCAGGGCGTGCCTACGAGCAGTACTTC.

This chain joins TRBV4-1 and TRBJ1-5; a possible D gene is TRBD1 (5 bases). The CDR3 runs to 13 residues. The germline CDR1 and CDR2 sequences are MGHRA and YSYEKL. The V gene lost 3 bases and the J gene lost 7 bases, with 10 bases spanning the gap. This CDR3 is CASSQQGEQPQHF. The CDR3 nucleotides read TGCGCCAGCAGCCAGCAGGGAGAACAGCCCCAGCATTTT.

This clonotype was recorded a few times. V gene TRBV5-5 combines with J gene TRBJ2-3; the match to TRBD2 covers 8 bases. From germline, CDR1 is SGHKS and CDR2 YYEKEE (reference sequence). V gave up 1 base and J gave up 8 bases; unmatched junction bases: 0. The CDR3 covers 12 residues. The DNA of the CDR3 is TGTGCCAGCAGCTTGACTAGCGGTACGCAGTATTTT. Protein product: CASSLTSGTQYF.

The table lists this clonotype with a few counts. The chain has TRBV5-1 and TRBJ2-1, with 11 positions matching TRBD2. CDR1 SGHRS and CDR2 YFSETQ come from the germline V gene. With V trimmed by 4 bases and J by 8 bases, 8 bases remained unmatched. CDR3 size: 15 residues. CDR3 protein: CASSPLAGGGHEQFF. DNA of the CDR3: TGCGCCAGCAGCCCTCTAGCGGGGGGCGGACATGAGCAGTTCTTC. The complete variable domain, with remaining parts taken from reference TRBV5-1 and TRBJ2-1, reads KAGVTQTPRYLIKTRGQQVTLSCSPISGHRSVSWYQQTPGQGLQFLFEYFSETQRNKGNFPGRFSGRQFSNSRSEMNVSTLELGDSALYLCASSPLAGGGHEQFFGPGTRLTVL.

The chain employs TRBV29-1 and TRBJ2-1; 8 bases are shared with TRBD1. After removal of 4 bases from V and 5 bases from J, the junction contained 4 bases not matched to a gene. Per germline, CDR1 SQVTM and CDR2 ANQGSEA. The CDR3 length is 13 residues. The CDR3 DNA reads TGCAGCGTTGGACAGGGGAGGAACAATGAGCAGTTCTTC. Its translation: CSVGQGRNNEQFF.

The sample holds a few counts of this clonotype. CDR3 protein: CASSWEGGFYNEQFF. Written as DNA, the CDR3 is TGCGCCAGCAGCTGGGAGGGGGGATTCTACAATGAGCAGTTCTTC. The chain employs TRBV5-1 and TRBJ2-1, with a tentative D call TRBD2 (7 bases). Looked up from germline, CDR1 is SGHRS and CDR2 is YFSETQ. The germline V and J ends were trimmed by 3 bases and 3 bases, with 13 bases remaining between them. The CDR3 has 15 residues.

This clonotype was found a few times. The rearrangement joins TRBV5-1 to TRBJ1-1; no definite D call. Trimming stripped 3 bases from V and 0 bases from J, with 15 bases between. CDR1 SGHRS and CDR2 YFSETQ come from the germline V gene. There are 16 residues in the CDR3. CDR3 residues: CASSSHARVLNTEAFF. The CDR3 coding sequence is TGCGCCAGCAGCTCCCACGCAAGGGTACTGAACACTGAAGCTTTCTTT. The full variable domain, with the rest looked up from reference TRBV5-1 and TRBJ1-1, is KAGVTQTPRYLIKTRGQQVTLSCSPISGHRSVSWYQQTPGQGLQFLFEYFSETQRNKGNFPGRFSGRQFSNSRSEMNVSTLELGDSALYLCASSSHARVLNTEAFFGQGTRLTVV.

This clonotype was observed a handful of times. V is TRBV6-5 and J is TRBJ1-1; no firm D call. This CDR3 has 14 residues. Deletions cut 4 bases from V and 6 bases from J, with 15 bases between. From germline, CDR1 is MNHEY and CDR2 SVGAGI. DNA for the CDR3: TGTGCCAGCAGTTGGATCCGGGATGGGTCTGAAGCTTTCTTT. Translated, it gives CASSWIRDGSEAFF.

The chain employs TRBV25-1 and TRBJ2-4; D may correspond to TRBD1 or TRBD2 (5 bases each). Germline values: CDR1 MGHDK, CDR2 SYGVNS. CDR3 length: 16 residues. The V and J ends lost 4 bases and 4 bases respectively, with 17 bases between them. The CDR3 protein is CASSVRGVGFKNIQYF. The DNA of the CDR3 is TGTGCCAGCAGTGTACGAGGGGTAGGCTTTAAAAACATTCAGTACTTC.

In nucleotides, the CDR3 is TGTGCCAGCGCTTTACTAGCGGGGGGATCCAATACCGGGGAGCTGTTTTTT. It encodes CASALLAGGSNTGELFF. The chain links TRBV12-3 or TRBV12-4 to TRBJ2-2, with 12 bases that match TRBD2. J lost 5 bases, V lost 8 bases, and 12 bases had no gene match. This CDR3 has 17 amino acids.

The chain joins TRBV12-3 or TRBV12-4 to TRBJ2-3; 15 positions agree with TRBD2. The junction had 13 bases not matched to a gene; V was cut back by 6 bases and J by 6 bases. This CDR3 region has 18 residues. The CDR3 loop is CASSPGLAGGEVRDTQYF. The CDR3 DNA follows: TGTGCCAGCAGCCCCGGACTAGCGGGGGGGGAGGTTCGGGATACGCAGTATTTT.

The V call is TRBV25-1, the J call TRBJ2-2; 13 bases line up with TRBD2. This CDR3 is built from 17 residues. Trimming took 5 bases from V and 5 from J; bases not matched to a gene: 8. CDR1 MGHDK and CDR2 SYGVNS come from the germline V gene. CDR3 residues: CASSPLWGLAGTGELFF. CDR3 DNA: TGTGCCAGCAGTCCACTCTGGGGACTAGCGGGGACCGGGGAGCTGTTTTTT.

J is TRBJ1-1 and V is TRBV4-1, with D unclear. The V and J ends lost 1 base and 4 bases respectively, with 10 bases between them. This CDR3 is 14 amino acids long. CDR1 and CDR2 from the germline V gene are MGHRA and YSYEKL. The chain's CDR3 is CASSQVGRITEAFF. CDR3 in DNA: TGCGCCAGCAGCCAAGTCGGCAGGATCACTGAAGCTTTCTTT.

The chain combines TRBV4-2 with TRBJ1-2, with TRBD1 identical over 11 bases. CDR3 length equals 17 residues. After removal of 5 bases from V and 4 bases from J, the junction contained 12 bases not matched to a gene. Germline V CDR1 and CDR2: LGHNA, YNFKEQ. The CDR3 sequence: CASSFPRYGQGAYGYTF. CDR3 nucleotides: TGTGCCAGCAGCTTTCCCCGATACGGACAGGGGGCCTATGGCTACACCTTC.

The chain joins TRBV29-1 to TRBJ2-2, with TRBD1 as a possible D gene (5 bases). The CDR3 has 11 residues. The germline V gene encodes CDR1 SQVTM and CDR2 ANQGSEA. Trimming stripped 6 bases from V and 3 bases from J, with 5 bases between. CDR3 nucleotides: TGCAGCGTCAGGGACACCGGGGAGCTGTTTTTT. Translating gives CSVRDTGELFF.